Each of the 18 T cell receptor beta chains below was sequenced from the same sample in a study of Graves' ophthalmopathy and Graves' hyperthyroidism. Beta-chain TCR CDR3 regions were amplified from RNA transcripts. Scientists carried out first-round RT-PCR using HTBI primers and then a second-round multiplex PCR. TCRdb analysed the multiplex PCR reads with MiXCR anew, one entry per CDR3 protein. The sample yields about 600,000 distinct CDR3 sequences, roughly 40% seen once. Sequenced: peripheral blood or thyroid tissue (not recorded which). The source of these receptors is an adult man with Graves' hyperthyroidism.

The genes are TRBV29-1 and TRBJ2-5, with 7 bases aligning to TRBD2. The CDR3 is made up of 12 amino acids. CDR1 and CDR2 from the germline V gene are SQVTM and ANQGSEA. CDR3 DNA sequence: TGCCAAACCCGGGAGGTAGGGGAGACCCAGTACTTC. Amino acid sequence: CQTREVGETQYF.

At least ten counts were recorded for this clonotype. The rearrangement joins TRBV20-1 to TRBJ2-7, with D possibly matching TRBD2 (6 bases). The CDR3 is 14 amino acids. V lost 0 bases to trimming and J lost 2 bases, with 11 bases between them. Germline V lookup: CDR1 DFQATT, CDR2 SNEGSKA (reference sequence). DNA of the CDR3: TGCAGTGCTAGAGATCCTAGCGCGGCCTACGAGCAGTACTTC. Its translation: CSARDPSAAYEQYF.

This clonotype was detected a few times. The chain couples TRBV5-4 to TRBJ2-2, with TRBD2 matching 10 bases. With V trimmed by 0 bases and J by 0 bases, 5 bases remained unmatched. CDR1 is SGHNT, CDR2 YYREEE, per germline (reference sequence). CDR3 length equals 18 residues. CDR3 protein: CASSLGGSGRPNTGELFF. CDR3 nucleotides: TGTGCCAGCAGCTTGGGGGGTAGCGGGAGGCCGAACACCGGGGAGCTGTTTTTT.

CDR3 sequence: CASRKTGAGNQPQHF. The CDR3 DNA follows: TGCGCCAGCAGGAAGACAGGAGCGGGGAATCAGCCCCAGCATTTT. The chain joins TRBV10-2 to TRBJ1-5, with D maybe TRBD1 (6 bases). Germline values: CDR1 WSHSY, CDR2 SAAADI. This CDR3 contains 15 residues. V lost 6 bases and J 4 bases, leaving 16 bases between the germline ends.

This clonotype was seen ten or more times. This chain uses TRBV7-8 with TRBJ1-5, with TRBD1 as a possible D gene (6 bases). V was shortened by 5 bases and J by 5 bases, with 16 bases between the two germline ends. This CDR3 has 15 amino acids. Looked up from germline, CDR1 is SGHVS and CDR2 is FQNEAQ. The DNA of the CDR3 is TGTGCCAGCAGCAAGTGGGATGGGGGGCATCAGCCCCAGCATTTT. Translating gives CASSKWDGGHQPQHF.

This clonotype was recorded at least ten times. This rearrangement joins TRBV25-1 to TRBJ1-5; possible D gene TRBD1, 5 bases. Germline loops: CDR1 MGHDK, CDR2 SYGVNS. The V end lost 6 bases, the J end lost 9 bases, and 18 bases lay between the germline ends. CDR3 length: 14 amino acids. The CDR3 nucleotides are TGTGCCAGCAGCAATAATCGGGGGAACGGGCCCCAGCATTTT. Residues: CASSNNRGNGPQHF.

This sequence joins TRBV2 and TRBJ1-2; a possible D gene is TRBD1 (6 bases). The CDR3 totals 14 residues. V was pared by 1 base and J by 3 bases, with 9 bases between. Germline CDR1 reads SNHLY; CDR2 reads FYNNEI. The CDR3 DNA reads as TGTGCCAGCAGTGAAGGTCAGGGGTACTATGGCTACACCTTC. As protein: CASSEGQGYYGYTF.

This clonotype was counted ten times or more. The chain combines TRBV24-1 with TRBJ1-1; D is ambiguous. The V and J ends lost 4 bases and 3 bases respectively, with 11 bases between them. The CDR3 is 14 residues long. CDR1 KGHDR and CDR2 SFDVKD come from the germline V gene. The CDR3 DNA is TGTGCCACCAGTGAGGGTGGGAGGGACACTGAAGCTTTCTTT. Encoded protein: CATSEGGRDTEAFF.

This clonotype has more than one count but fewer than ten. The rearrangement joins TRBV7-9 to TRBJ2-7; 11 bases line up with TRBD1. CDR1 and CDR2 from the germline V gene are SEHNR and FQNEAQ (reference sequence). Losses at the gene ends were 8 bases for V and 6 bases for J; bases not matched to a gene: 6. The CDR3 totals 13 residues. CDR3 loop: CASGGTGGSEQYF. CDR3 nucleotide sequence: TGTGCCAGCGGCGGGACAGGGGGGTCCGAGCAGTACTTC.

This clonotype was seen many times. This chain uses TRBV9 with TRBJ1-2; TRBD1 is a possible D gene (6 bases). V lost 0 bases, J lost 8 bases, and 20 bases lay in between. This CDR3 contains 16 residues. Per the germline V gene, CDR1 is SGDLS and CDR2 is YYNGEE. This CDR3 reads CASSVDGSGEVRGYTF. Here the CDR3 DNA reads TGTGCCAGCAGCGTAGATGGCTCAGGGGAAGTGAGGGGCTACACCTTC.

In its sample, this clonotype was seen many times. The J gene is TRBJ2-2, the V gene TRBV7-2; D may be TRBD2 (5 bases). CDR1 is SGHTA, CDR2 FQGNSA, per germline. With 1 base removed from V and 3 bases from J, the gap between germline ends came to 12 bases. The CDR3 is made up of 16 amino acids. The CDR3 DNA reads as TGTGCCAGCAGCTTAGATTCCGGGGTTTACACCGGGGAGCTGTTTTTT. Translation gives CASSLDSGVYTGELFF.

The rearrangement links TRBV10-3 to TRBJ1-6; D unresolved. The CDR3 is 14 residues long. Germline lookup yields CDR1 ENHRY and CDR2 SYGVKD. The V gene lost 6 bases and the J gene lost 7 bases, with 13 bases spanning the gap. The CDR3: CAISRSPYNSPLHF. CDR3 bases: TGTGCCATCAGCCGTAGTCCGTACAATTCACCCCTCCACTTT.

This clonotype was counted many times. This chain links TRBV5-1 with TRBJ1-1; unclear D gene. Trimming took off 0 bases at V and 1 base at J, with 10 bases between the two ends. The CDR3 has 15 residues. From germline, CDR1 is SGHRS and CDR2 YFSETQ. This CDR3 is CASSLAQTQNTEAFF. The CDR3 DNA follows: TGCGCCAGCAGCTTGGCGCAGACACAGAACACTGAAGCTTTCTTT.

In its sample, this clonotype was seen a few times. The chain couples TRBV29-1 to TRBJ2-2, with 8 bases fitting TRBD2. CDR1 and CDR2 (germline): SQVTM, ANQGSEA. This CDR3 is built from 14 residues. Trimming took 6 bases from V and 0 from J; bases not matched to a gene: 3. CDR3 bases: TGCAGCGTACAAGCGGGAGCGAACACCGGGGAGCTGTTTTTT. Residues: CSVQAGANTGELFF.

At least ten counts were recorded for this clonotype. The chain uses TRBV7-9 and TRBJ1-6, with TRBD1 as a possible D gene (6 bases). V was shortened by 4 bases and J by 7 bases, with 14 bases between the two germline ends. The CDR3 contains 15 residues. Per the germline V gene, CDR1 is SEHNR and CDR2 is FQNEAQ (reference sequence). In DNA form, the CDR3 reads TGTGCCAGCAGCTCCCCCCAGGGGAGCAATTCACCCCTCCACTTT. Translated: CASSSPQGSNSPLHF. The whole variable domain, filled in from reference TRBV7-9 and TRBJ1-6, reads DTGVSQNPRHKITKRGQNVTFRCDPISEHNRLYWYRQTLGQGPEFLTYFQNEAQLEKSRLLSDRFSAERPKGSFSTLEIQRTEQGDSAMYLCASSSPQGSNSPLHFGNGTRLTVT.

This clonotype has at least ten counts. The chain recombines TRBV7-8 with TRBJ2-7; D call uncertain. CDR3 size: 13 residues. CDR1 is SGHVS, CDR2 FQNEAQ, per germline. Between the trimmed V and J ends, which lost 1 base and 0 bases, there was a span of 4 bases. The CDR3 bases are TGTGCCAGCAGCTTAGACTTCTCCTACGAGCAGTACTTC. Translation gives CASSLDFSYEQYF. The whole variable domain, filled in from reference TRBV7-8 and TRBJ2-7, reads GAGVSQSPRYKVAKRGQDVALRCDPISGHVSLFWYQQALGQGPEFLTYFQNEAQLDKSGLPSDRFFAERPEGSVSTLKIQRTQQEDSAVYLCASSLDFSYEQYFGPGTRLTVT.

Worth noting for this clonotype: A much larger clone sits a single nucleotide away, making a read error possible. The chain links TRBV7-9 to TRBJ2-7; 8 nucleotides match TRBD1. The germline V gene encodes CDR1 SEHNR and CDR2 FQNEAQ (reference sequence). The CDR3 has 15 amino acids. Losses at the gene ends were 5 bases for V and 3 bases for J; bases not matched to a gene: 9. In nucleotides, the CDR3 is TGTGCCAGCAGCGCCGGGGCAGGGGGCTTCTACGAGCAGTACTTC. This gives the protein CASSAGAGGFYEQYF.

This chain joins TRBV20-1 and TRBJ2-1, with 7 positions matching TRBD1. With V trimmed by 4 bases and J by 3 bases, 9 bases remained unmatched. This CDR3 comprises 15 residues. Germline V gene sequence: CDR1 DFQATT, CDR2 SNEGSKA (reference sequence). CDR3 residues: CSAINSRTGYNEQFF. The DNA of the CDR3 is TGCAGTGCTATCAACAGCCGGACAGGCTACAATGAGCAGTTCTTC.